This T cell receptor beta chain derives from a study of blood T cells in healthy people across ages. Germline V CDR1 and CDR2: SGHAT, FQDESV (reference sequence). The CDR3 totals 15 residues. The V and J ends lost 5 bases and 4 bases, in that order; junction bases with no gene match: 8. Findings of the study overall: TCR beta diversity was tightly associated with the proportion of naive T cells.

The second PCR ran about 6 to 11 cycles with a sample-barcoded 5' primer and J-beta primers. Every cDNA was tagged by a template-switch adaptor with 12 random nucleotides. TCRdb re-called the 5' RACE reads through MiXCR, storing one row per CDR3 protein. This table holds roughly 1.4 million distinct CDR3 sequences, 59% found once. In this sample, this clonotype turned up once. Its antigen is still unknown. The clonotype comes from a man aged 18 to 29 in good health. The material sequenced was blood. The V call is TRBV11-1, the J call TRBJ2-1; 7 bases agree with TRBD2. In DNA form, the CDR3 reads TGTGCCAGCAGCGCACTAGCGACCCTTTACAATGAGCAGTTCTTC. This encodes CASSALATLYNEQFF. Together with reference TRBV11-1 and TRBJ2-1, the CDR3 gives the full variable domain: EAEVAQSPRYKITEKSQAVAFWCDPISGHATLYWYRQILGQGPELLVQFQDESVVDDSQLPKDRFSAERLKGVDSTLKIQPAELGDSAMYLCASSALATLYNEQFFGPGTRLTVL.